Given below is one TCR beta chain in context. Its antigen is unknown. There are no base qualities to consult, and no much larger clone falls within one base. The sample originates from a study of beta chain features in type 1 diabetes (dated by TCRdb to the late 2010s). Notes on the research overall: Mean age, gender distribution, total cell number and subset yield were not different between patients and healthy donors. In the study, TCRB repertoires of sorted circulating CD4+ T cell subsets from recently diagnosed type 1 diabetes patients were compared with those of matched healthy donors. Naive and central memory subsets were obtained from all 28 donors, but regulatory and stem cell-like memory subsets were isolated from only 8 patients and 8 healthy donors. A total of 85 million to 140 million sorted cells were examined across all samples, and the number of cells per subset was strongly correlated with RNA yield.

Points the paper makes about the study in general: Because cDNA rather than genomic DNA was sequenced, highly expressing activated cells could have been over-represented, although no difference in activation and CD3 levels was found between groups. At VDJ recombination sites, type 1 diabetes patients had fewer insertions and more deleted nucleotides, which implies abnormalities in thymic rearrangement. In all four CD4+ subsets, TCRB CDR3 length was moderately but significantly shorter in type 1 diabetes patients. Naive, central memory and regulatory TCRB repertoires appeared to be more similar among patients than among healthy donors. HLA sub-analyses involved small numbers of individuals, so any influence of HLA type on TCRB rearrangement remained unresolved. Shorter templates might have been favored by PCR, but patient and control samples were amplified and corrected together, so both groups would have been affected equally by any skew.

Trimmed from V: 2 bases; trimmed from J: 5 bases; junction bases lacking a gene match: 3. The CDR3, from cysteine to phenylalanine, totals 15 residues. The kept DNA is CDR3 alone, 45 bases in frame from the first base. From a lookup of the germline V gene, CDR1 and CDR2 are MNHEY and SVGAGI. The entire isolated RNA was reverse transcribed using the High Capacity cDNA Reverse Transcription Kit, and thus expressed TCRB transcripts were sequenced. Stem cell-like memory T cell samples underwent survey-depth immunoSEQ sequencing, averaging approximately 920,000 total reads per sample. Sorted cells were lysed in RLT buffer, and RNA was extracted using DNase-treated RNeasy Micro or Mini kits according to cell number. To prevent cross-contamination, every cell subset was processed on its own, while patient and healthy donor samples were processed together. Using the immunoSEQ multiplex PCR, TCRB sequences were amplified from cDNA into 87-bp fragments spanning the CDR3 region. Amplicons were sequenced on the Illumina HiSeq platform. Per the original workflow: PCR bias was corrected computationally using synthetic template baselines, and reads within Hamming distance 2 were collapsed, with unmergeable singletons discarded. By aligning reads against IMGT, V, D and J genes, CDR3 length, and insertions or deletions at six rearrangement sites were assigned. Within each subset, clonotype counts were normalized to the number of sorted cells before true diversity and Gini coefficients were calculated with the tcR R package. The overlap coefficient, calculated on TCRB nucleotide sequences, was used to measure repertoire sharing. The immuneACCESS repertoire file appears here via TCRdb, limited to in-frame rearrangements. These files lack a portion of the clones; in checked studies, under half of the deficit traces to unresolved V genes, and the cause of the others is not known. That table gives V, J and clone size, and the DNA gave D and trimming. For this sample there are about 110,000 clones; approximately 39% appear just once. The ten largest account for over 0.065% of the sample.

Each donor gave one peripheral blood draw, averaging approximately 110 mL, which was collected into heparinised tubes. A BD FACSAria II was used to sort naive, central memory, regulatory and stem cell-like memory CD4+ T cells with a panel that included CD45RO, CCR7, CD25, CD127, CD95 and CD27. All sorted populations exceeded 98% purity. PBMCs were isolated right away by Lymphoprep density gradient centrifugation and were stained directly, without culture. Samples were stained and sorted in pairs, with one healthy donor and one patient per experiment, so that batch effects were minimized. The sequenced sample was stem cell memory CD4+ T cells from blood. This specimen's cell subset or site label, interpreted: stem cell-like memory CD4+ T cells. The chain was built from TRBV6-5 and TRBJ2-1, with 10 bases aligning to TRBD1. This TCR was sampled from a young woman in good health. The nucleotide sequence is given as TGTGCCAGCAGTTACACCGGGACAGGGGACAATGAGCAGTTCTTC. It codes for CASSYTGTGDNEQFF.